This T cell receptor beta chain was obtained from a study of CD8+ T cells in alopecia areata. Germline values: CDR1 SNHLY, CDR2 FYNNEI. Trimming cost V 7 bases and J 10 bases, with 11 bases left between them. The CDR3 is made up of 12 amino acids. It was cDNA, reverse transcribed from extracted RNA, that served as the sequencing template. Libraries were prepared by immunoSEQ multiplex PCR; TCRdb keeps only in-frame clonotypes and omits some of them. The sample includes under 250,000 clones, roughly 50% of them seen just once. This clone was seen more than once but under ten times. The sorting of PBMCs gave CD4+ and CD8+ T cells.

The TCR comes from a human donor in good health. This chain uses TRBV2 with TRBJ1-6; D not resolved. Sequencing was done on a sample of CD8+ T cells sorted from blood. CDR3 in DNA: TGTGCCAGCAAACCCTTCACGTCACCCCTCCACTTT. The encoded protein is CASKPFTSPLHF.